This entry lists 19 T cell receptor beta chains sequenced from one sample in a study of cytomegalovirus exposure and HLA in healthy donors. In the PCR, 60 Vbeta and 13 Jbeta primers were used. Measured with immunoSEQ multiplex PCR; TCRdb has only the in-frame clones, and not every one. The sample lists roughly 140,000 clones; roughly 80% were seen once. The sequencing sample was made of PBMCs. Source of these receptors: a middle-aged woman in good health and CMV-seropositive.

The chain carries TRBV6-1 and TRBJ2-5; possibly TRBD2 for D (7 bases). The J call may be in error: the DNA end matches TRBJ2-7 better. The CDR3 contains 14 residues. CDR1 is MNHNS, CDR2 SASEGT, per germline. This CDR3 is CASSDSGGPYEQYF. CDR3 DNA sequence: TGTGCCAGCAGTGATTCGGGGGGCCCGTACGAGCAGTACTTC.

The chain couples TRBV27 to TRBJ2-2; 10 bases are shared with TRBD1. The CDR3 runs 15 residues. CDR1 is MNHEY, CDR2 SMNVEV, per germline (reference sequence). The junction had 4 bases not matched to a gene; V was cut back by 5 bases and J by 4 bases. The CDR3 region is CASSPRDRGTGELFF. The CDR3 DNA is TGTGCCAGCAGTCCCCGGGACAGGGGCACCGGGGAGCTGTTTTTT.

This sequence joins TRBV7-2 and TRBJ2-5, with TRBD1 matching over 8 bases. CDR3 length: 15 residues. Germline lookup yields CDR1 SGHTA and CDR2 FQGNSA. With V trimmed by 5 bases and J by 5 bases, 10 bases remained unmatched. The CDR3 loop is CASSPGQGAFETQYF. The CDR3, as DNA: TGTGCCAGCAGCCCCGGGCAGGGGGCATTTGAGACCCAGTACTTC.

V gene TRBV2 combines with J gene TRBJ2-2; D remains ambiguous. The CDR3 is 14 residues long. Germline V gene lookup returns CDR1 SNHLY and CDR2 FYNNEI. Trimming removed 1 base from V and 6 bases from J, with 9 bases in between. CDR3 DNA: TGTGCCAGCAGTGAAGTGTCAGGTCCCGGGGAGCTGTTTTTT. Its protein product is CASSEVSGPGELFF.

The rearrangement uses TRBV5-5 and TRBJ2-5; possibly TRBD1 for D (6 bases). Deletions cut 5 bases from V and 7 bases from J, with 18 bases between. Germline lookup yields CDR1 SGHKS and CDR2 YYEKEE (reference sequence). This CDR3 is built from 14 residues. The chain's CDR3 is CASSWDTLRGTQYF. The CDR3 nucleotides read TGTGCCAGCAGTTGGGACACCCTGAGGGGGACCCAGTACTTC.

The DNA of the CDR3 is TGCGCCAGCAGCTTGGCTCCTCGGGGGGCAGGAACTGAAGCTTTCTTT. Its translation: CASSLAPRGAGTEAFF. The rearrangement links TRBV5-1 to TRBJ1-1, with a possible D match to TRBD1 (6 bases). Germline assignment: CDR1 SGHRS and CDR2 YFSETQ. The CDR3 spans 16 residues. Trimming pared 0 bases from V and 5 bases from J, leaving 17 bases between.

The V call is TRBV6-1, the J call TRBJ2-7; D possibly corresponds to TRBD2 (5 bases). The CDR3 sequence is 14 residues long. From germline, CDR1 is MNHNS and CDR2 SASEGT. The germline V and J ends were trimmed by 5 bases and 0 bases, with 11 bases remaining between them. The CDR3 coding sequence is TGTGCCAGCAGTCGGGGTCAACACTCCTACGAGCAGTACTTC. It encodes CASSRGQHSYEQYF.

The chain uses TRBV9 and TRBJ1-5; D remains unclear. The V and J ends lost 1 base and 6 bases respectively, with 11 bases between them. There are 14 residues in the CDR3. Germline assignment: CDR1 SGDLS and CDR2 YYNGEE. The CDR3 loop is CASSVSGVGQPQHF. DNA of the CDR3: TGTGCCAGCAGCGTAAGCGGGGTGGGTCAGCCCCAGCATTTT.

The chain carries TRBV6-1 and TRBJ2-7; 9 bases map to TRBD1. The CDR3 has 14 amino acids. Germline V gene lookup returns CDR1 MNHNS and CDR2 SASEGT. With 10 bases clipped from V and 1 base from J, the junction kept 8 bases outside the gene matches. Here the CDR3 DNA reads TGTGCCACCCAAAATGACAGGGGGTCCTACGAGCAGTACTTC. Its protein product is CATQNDRGSYEQYF.

The rearrangement links TRBV2 to TRBJ1-4; 7 bases align to TRBD1. Germline trimming cut 6 bases from V and 7 bases from J; bases unmatched to any gene: 14. The CDR3 runs 16 residues. Germline V gives CDR1 SNHLY, CDR2 FYNNEI. The CDR3 nucleotides read TGTGCCAGCAGCGCTGGGACAGCCTCTACAGGTGAAAAACTGTTTTTT. Translation: CASSAGTASTGEKLFF.

The chain links TRBV5-1 to TRBJ2-1, with 9 bases lining up with TRBD1. The germline V gene has CDR1 SGHRS and CDR2 YFSETQ. V shed 3 bases and J 7 bases; nucleotides not matched to a gene: 5. CDR3 length: 14 amino acids. The CDR3 loop is CASSSQGASNEQFF. The CDR3 region has the DNA TGCGCCAGCAGCTCACAGGGGGCCTCAAATGAGCAGTTCTTC.

The chain has TRBV5-1 and TRBJ1-2; possibly TRBD1 for D (5 bases). This CDR3 is built from 14 residues. V gave up 3 bases and J gave up 3 bases, with 12 bases separating them. The germline V gene has CDR1 SGHRS and CDR2 YFSETQ. This CDR3 is CASSSGGVDYGYTF. In DNA form, the CDR3 reads TGCGCCAGCAGCTCGGGAGGGGTGGACTATGGCTACACCTTC.

Remarks on this clone: Germline and junction disagree at one end, which may indicate a read error. V and J are TRBV7-9 and TRBJ2-6; 10 bases line up with TRBD1. Germline V gives CDR1 SEHNR, CDR2 FQNEAQ (reference sequence). The CDR3 is 19 amino acids. CDR3 coding DNA: TGTTCCAGCAGCTTTTGGTCCGGGACAGGGGTTGACGGGGCCAACGTCCTGACTTTC. Encoded protein: CSSSFWSGTGVDGANVLTF.

This sequence joins TRBV5-1 and TRBJ2-1; the match to TRBD2 covers 10 bases. CDR1 and CDR2 (germline): SGHRS, YFSETQ. V lost 4 bases to trimming and J lost 1 base; unmatched junction nucleotides: 5. The CDR3 totals 16 residues. CDR3 sequence reads: CASSLLAGGSYNEQFF. CDR3 nucleotide sequence: TGCGCCAGCAGCCTATTAGCGGGGGGTTCCTACAATGAGCAGTTCTTC.

This chain connects TRBV7-2 to TRBJ1-1; D not certain. The V end was cut by 6 bases, the J end by 1 base, with 9 bases between. Germline lookup yields CDR1 SGHTA and CDR2 FQGNSA. The CDR3 covers 13 residues. The CDR3 reads CASRAQPNTEAFF. DNA of the CDR3: TGTGCCAGCAGGGCACAGCCGAACACTGAAGCTTTCTTT.

The genes are TRBV5-6 and TRBJ2-7, with TRBD1 matching over 7 bases. V shed 2 bases and J 9 bases; nucleotides not matched to a gene: 8. The length of the CDR3 is 13 residues. The germline gives CDR1 SGHDT, CDR2 YYEEEE. CDR3 DNA sequence: TGTGCCAGCAGCTTCTCGGACAGGCAGGGGCAGTACTTC. This encodes CASSFSDRQGQYF.

The chain combines TRBV5-1 with TRBJ2-6, with D possibly TRBD1 on 6 matching bases. The ends were cut back, 4 bases at V and 2 bases at J, with 10 bases in the middle. The CDR3 extends over 15 amino acids. Germline CDR1 SGHRS, CDR2 YFSETQ. The CDR3 region has the DNA TGCGCCAGCAGCGACGGGACACCTGGGGCCAACGTCCTGACTTTC. This gives the protein CASSDGTPGANVLTF.

The chain is built from TRBV4-2 and TRBJ1-2, with a weak D call TRBD1 (5 bases). CDR3 length: 16 residues. V lost 0 bases and J 4 bases, leaving 15 bases between the germline ends. Germline V gives CDR1 LGHNA, CDR2 YNFKEQ. The CDR3 DNA is TGTGCCAGCAGCCAAGATCTCTTCGGCGGGACCTATGGCTACACCTTC. This gives the protein CASSQDLFGGTYGYTF.

The CDR3 reads CASSIELEGSNTEAFF. CDR3 coding DNA: TGTGCCAGCAGTATCGAACTGGAGGGGTCGAACACTGAAGCTTTCTTT. The J gene is TRBJ1-1, the V gene TRBV2, with D possibly TRBD1 on 5 matching bases. Deletions cut 5 bases from V and 1 base from J, with 17 bases between. This CDR3 spans 16 amino acids. Germline CDR1 and CDR2: SNHLY and FYNNEI.